This TCR beta chain was captured in a study of blood T cell repertoires in COVID-19 (dated by TCRdb to 2018 to 2020). For the study in its entirety: Samples from collaborators originated in the United States, Italy and Spain and spanned both the acute and convalescent phases of COVID-19. Sample metadata almost always included a de-identified subject ID, COVID-19 status, age in years and sex. Where available, HLA class I and class II types were obtained from metadata supplied by the sample provider rather than from assay-based typing. The prospective study material was composed of cDNA or gDNA derived from T cells, B-cell-depleted T cells, or PBMCs. The samples were drawn from the first 160 participants of the ongoing ImmuneRACE study and from about 1,200 subjects provided by 6 global collaborators. The repertoires were released in a freely available public database meant as a resource for research on the immune response to SARS-CoV-2. Subjects who had been exposed to COVID-19, were actively infected with it, or had recovered from it provided the deeply sampled blood TCRbeta repertoires that made up the dataset. What the research found in general, with its limitations: The quantity of clinical and demographic metadata differed by source and by participant and was supplied without curation.

The germline V gene encodes CDR1 SGHRS and CDR2 YFSETQ. The V and J ends are trimmed by 4 bases and 5 bases, leaving 12 bases between them. Reading from cysteine to phenylalanine, the CDR3 counts 13 amino acids. CDR3 DNA only is kept here, 39 bases in frame from base 1. A note on this clone: The clone's antigen remains unknown. The sample holds no much larger clone one base away, and base qualities are not on file.

TCRbeta CDR3 regions were amplified from genomic DNA using the immunoSEQ Assay, a bias-controlled multiplex PCR. Processing in the source paper ran as follows. Nucleated cell counts per sample were estimated from amplification of reference gene primers within the assay. Sequence reads were collapsed and filtered to measure the absolute abundance of every unique TCRbeta CDR3 rearrangement. For each sample, productive Simpson clonality was calculated as the square root of Simpson's diversity index across productive rearrangements. TCRdb obtained this table from immuneACCESS and retained in-frame rearrangements with V and J assigned. These tables miss some clones; where compared with another copy, unresolved V genes account for less than half of the shortfall, and the remainder is unexplained. V, J and clone size were drawn from that table, and D and trimming were deduced from the DNA. This sample gives tens of thousands of clones in total; around 90% of them show up just once. The ten largest clones add up to 3.5% of the sample.

Each collaborating institution followed its own protocols to collect whole blood in K2EDTA tubes. For TCRbeta analysis, collaborator samples were shipped as frozen whole blood, as isolated PBMCs, or as DNA extracted from either sample type. In this chain, TRBV5-1 is recombined with TRBJ2-5; too little of a D gene remains to name it. Source material: peripheral blood. This sequence was found in a man in his fifties or sixties with active COVID-19. At the DNA level, the sequence is TGCGCCAGCAGCCTAGATATCCTGGAGACCCAGTACTTC. This codes for CASSLDILETQYF. This CDR3, with the reference TRBV5-1 and TRBJ2-5 proteins standing in past its ends, gives the full variable domain KAGVTQTPRYLIKTRGQQVTLSCSPISGHRSVSWYQQTPGQGLQFLFEYFSETQRNKGNFPGRFSGRQFSNSRSEMNVSTLELGDSALYLCASSLDILETQYFGPGTRLLVL.